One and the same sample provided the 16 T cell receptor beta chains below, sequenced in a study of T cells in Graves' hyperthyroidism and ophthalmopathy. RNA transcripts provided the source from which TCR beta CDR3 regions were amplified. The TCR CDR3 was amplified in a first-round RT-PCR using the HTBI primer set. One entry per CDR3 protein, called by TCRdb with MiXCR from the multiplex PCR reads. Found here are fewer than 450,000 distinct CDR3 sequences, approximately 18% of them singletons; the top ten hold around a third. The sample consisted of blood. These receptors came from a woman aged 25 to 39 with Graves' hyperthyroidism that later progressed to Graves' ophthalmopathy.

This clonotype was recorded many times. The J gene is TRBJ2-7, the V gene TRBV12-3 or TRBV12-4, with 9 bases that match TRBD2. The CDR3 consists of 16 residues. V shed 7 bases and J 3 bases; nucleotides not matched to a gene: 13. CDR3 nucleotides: TGTGCCAGCACCAAAACTGGAGCGGGGGGACGCTACGAGCAGTACTTC. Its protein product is CASTKTGAGGRYEQYF.

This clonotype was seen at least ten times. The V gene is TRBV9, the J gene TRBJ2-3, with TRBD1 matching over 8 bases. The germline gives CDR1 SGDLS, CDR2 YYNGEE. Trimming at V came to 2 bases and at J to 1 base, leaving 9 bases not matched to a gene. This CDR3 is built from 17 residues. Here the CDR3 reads CASSVEQGGTGTDTQYF. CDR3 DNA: TGTGCCAGCAGCGTTGAACAGGGGGGCACCGGCACAGATACGCAGTATTTT. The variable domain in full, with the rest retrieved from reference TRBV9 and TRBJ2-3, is DSGVTQTPKHLITATGQRVTLRCSPRSGDLSVYWYQQSLDQGLQFLIQYYNGEERAKGNILERFSAQQFPDLHSELNLSSLELGDSALYFCASSVEQGGTGTDTQYFGPGTRLTVL.

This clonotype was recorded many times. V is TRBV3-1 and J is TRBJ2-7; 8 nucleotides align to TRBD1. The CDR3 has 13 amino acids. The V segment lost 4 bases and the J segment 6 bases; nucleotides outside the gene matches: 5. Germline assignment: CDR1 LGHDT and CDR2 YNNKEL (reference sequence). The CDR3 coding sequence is TGTGCCAGCAGCCGGACAGGGAGCCCCGAGCAGTACTTC. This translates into CASSRTGSPEQYF.

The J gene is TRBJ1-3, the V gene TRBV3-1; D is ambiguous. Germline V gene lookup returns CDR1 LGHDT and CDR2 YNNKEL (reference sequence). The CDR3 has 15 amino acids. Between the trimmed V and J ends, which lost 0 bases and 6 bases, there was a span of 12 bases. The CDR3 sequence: CASSQDTGLENTIYF. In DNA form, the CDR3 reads TGTGCCAGCAGCCAAGATACGGGGTTGGAAAACACCATATATTTT.

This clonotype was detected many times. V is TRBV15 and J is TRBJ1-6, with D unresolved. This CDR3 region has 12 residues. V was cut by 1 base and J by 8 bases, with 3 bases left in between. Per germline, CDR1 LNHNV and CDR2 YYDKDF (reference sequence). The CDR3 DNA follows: TGTGCCACCAGCAGAGGCTATTCACCCCTCCACTTT. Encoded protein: CATSRGYSPLHF.

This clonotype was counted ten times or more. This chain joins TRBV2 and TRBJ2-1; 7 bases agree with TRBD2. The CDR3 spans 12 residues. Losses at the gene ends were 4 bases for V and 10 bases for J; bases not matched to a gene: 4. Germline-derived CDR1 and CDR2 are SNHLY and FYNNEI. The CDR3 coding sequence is TGTGCCAGCAGTGGGGAGGGGACCGAGCAGTTCTTC. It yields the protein CASSGEGTEQFF. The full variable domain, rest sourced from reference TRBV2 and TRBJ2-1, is EPEVTQTPSHQVTQMGQEVILRCVPISNHLYFYWYRQILGQKVEFLVSFYNNEISEKSEIFDDQFSVERPDGSNFTLKIRSTKLEDSAMYFCASSGEGTEQFFGPGTRLTVL.

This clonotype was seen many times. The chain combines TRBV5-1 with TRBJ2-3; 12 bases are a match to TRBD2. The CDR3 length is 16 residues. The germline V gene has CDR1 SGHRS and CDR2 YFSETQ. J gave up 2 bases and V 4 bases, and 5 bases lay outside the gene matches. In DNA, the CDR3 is TGCGCCAGCAGCGAAAGACTAGCGGGAGTCACAGATACGCAGTATTTT. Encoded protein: CASSERLAGVTDTQYF. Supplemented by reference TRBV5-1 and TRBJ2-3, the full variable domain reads KAGVTQTPRYLIKTRGQQVTLSCSPISGHRSVSWYQQTPGQGLQFLFEYFSETQRNKGNFPGRFSGRQFSNSRSEMNVSTLELGDSALYLCASSERLAGVTDTQYFGPGTRLTVL.

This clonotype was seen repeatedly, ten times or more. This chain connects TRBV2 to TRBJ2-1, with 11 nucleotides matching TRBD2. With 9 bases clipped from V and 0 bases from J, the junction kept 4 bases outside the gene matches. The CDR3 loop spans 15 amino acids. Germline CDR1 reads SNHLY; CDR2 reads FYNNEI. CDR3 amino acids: CARTTSGDSYNEQFF. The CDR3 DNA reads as TGTGCCAGAACGACTAGCGGGGACTCCTACAATGAGCAGTTCTTC.

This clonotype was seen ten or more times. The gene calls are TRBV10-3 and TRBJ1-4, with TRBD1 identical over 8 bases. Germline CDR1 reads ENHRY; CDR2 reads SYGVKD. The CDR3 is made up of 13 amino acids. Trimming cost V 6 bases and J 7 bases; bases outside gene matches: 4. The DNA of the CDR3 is TGTGCCATCAGCGGACAGGGAAGTGAAAAACTGTTTTTT. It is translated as CAISGQGSEKLFF.

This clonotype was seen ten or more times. CDR3 in DNA: TGTGCCAGCAGCCCGGGTATCCAGGGCTGGTGGAGAGGCTACACCTTC. This sequence encodes CASSPGIQGWWRGYTF. The chain uses TRBV3-1 and TRBJ1-2, with a tentative D call TRBD1 (5 bases). V was shortened by 4 bases and J by 8 bases, with 23 bases between the two germline ends. The germline V gene encodes CDR1 LGHDT and CDR2 YNNKEL (reference sequence). This CDR3 region has 16 residues.

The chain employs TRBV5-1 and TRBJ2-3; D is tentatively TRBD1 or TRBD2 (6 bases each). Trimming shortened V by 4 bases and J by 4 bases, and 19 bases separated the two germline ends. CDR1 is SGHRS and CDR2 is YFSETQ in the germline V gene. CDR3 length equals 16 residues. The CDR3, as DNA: TGCGCCAGCAGCCCCGCCGGGGGCCAGACGGCAGATACGCAGTATTTT. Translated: CASSPAGGQTADTQYF.

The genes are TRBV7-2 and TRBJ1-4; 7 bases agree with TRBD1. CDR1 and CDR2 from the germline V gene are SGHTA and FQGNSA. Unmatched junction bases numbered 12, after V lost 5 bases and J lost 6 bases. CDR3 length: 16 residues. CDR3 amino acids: CASSEDRQGVYEKLFF. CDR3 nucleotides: TGTGCCAGCAGCGAGGATCGACAGGGCGTTTATGAAAAACTGTTTTTT.

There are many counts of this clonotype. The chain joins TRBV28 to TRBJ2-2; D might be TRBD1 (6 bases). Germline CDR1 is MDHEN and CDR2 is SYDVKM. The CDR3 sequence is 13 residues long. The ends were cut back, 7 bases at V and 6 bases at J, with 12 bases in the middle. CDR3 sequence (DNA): TGTGCCAGCAAGAGGACAGATTCCGGGGAGCTGTTTTTT. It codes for CASKRTDSGELFF. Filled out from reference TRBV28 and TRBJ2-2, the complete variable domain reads DVKVTQSSRYLVKRTGEKVFLECVQDMDHENMFWYRQDPGLGLRLIYFSYDVKMKEKGDIPEGYSVSREKKERFSLILESASTNQTSMYLCASKRTDSGELFFGEGSRLTVL.

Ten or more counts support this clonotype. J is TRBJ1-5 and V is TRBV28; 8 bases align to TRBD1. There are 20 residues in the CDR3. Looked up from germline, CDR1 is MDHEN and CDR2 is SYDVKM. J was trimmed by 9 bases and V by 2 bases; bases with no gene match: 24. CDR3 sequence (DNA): TGTGCCAGCAGTTTAAAGGGAAGACGGACAGGGAGAATGATCAGCGGGCCCCAGCATTTT. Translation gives CASSLKGRRTGRMISGPQHF.

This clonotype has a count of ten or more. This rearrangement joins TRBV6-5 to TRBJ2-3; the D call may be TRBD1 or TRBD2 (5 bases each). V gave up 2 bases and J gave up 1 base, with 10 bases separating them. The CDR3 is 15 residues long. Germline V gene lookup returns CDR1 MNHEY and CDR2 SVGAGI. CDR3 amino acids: CASSYEQGGTDTQYF. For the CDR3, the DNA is TGTGCCAGCAGTTACGAGCAGGGAGGCACAGATACGCAGTATTTT.

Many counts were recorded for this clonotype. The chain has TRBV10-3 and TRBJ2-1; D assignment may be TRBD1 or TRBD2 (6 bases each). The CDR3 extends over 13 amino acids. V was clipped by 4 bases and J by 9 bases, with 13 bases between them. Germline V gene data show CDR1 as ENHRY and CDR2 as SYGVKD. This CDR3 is CAISAGEGGEQFF. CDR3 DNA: TGTGCCATCAGTGCGGGGGAAGGGGGTGAGCAGTTCTTC.